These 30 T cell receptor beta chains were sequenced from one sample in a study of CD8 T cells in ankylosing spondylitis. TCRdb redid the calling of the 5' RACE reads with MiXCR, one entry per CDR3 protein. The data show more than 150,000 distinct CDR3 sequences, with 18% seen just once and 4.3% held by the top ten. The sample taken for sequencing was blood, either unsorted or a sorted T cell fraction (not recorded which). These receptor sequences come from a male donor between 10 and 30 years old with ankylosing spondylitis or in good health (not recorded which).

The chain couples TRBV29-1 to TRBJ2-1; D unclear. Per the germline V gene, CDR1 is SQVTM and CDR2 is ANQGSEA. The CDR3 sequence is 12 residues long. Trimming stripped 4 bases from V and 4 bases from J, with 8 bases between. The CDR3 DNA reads TGCAGCGTTGCGCCCGGATACAATGAGCAGTTCTTC. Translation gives CSVAPGYNEQFF.

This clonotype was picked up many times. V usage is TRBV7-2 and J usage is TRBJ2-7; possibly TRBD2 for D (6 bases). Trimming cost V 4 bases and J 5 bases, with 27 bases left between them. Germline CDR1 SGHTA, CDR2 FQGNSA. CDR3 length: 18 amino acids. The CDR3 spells CASSSGSSGVVIIHEQYF. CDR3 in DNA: TGTGCCAGCAGCTCCGGGAGTTCGGGAGTAGTGATTATCCACGAGCAGTACTTC.

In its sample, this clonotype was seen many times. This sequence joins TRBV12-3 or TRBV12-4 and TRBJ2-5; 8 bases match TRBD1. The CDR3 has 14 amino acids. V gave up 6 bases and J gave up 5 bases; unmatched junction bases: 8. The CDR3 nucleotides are TGTGCCAGCAGCCAAACAGGGGGAAGGGAGACCCAGTACTTC. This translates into CASSQTGGRETQYF.

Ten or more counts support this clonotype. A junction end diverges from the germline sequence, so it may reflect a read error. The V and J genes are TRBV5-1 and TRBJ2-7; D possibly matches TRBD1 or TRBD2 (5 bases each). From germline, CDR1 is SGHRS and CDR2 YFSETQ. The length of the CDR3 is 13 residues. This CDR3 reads CASSNGDLYVQYF. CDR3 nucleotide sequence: TGCGCCAGCAGCAACGGGGACCTCTACGTGCAGTACTTC.

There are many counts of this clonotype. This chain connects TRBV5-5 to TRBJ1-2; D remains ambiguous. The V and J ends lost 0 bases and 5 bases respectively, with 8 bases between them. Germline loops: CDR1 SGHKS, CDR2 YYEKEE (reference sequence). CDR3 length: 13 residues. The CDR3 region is CASSLGREYGYTF. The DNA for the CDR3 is TGTGCCAGCAGCTTGGGAAGGGAATATGGCTACACCTTC.

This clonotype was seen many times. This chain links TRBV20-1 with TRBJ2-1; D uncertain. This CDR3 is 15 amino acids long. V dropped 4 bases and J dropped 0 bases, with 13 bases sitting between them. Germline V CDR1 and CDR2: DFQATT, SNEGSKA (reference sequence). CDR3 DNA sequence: TGCAGTGCTACCGGTCCCTTGAGCTCCTACAATGAGCAGTTCTTC. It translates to CSATGPLSSYNEQFF.

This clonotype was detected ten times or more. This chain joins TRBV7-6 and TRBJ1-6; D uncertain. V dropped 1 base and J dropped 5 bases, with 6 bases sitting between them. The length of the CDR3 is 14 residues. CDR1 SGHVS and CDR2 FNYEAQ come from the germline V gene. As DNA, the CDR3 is TGTGCCAGCAGCTTAGAAGGGAATAATTCACCCCTCCACTTT. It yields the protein CASSLEGNNSPLHF.

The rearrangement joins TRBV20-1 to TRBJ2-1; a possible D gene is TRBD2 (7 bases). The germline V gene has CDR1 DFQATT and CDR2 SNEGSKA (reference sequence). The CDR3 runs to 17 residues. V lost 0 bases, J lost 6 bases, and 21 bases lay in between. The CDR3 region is CSARDKAGAGDLNEQFF. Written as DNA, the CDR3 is TGCAGTGCTAGAGATAAGGCGGGGGCCGGGGATCTCAATGAGCAGTTCTTC.

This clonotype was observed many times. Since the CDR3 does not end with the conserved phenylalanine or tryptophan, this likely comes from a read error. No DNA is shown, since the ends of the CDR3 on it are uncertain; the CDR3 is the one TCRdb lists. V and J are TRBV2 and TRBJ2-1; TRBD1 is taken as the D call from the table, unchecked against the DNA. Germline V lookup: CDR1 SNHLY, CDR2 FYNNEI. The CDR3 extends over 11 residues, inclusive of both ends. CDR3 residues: CASSVQGLLLL.

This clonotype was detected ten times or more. CDR3 sequence: CASSVAGVAKNIQYF. In DNA, the CDR3 is TGTGCCAGCAGCGTAGCGGGAGTCGCCAAAAACATTCAGTACTTC. The chain links TRBV3-1 to TRBJ2-4; 9 nucleotides agree with TRBD2. The CDR3 covers 15 residues. J was trimmed by 1 base and V by 5 bases; bases with no gene match: 3. CDR1 is LGHDT and CDR2 is YNNKEL in the germline V gene (reference sequence). Based on the CDR3 plus reference TRBV3-1 and TRBJ2-4, the full variable domain is DTAVSQTPKYLVTQMGNDKSIKCEQNLGHDTMYWYKQDSKKFLKIMFSYNNKELIINETVPNRFSPKSPDKAHLNLHINSLELGDSAVYFCASSVAGVAKNIQYFGAGTRLSVL.

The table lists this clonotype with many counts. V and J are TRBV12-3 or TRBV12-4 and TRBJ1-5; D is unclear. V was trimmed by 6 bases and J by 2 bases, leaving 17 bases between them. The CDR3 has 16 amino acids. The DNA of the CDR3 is TGTGCCAGCAGCGAACCCATTATGGGAGGCAATCAGCCCCAGCATTTT. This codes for CASSEPIMGGNQPQHF.

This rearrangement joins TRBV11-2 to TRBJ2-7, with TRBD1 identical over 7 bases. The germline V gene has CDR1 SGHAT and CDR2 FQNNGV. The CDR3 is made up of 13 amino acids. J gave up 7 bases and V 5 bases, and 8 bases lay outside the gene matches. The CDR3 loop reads CASSPDRAREQYF. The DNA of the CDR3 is TGTGCCAGCAGCCCCGACAGGGCTCGAGAGCAGTACTTC.

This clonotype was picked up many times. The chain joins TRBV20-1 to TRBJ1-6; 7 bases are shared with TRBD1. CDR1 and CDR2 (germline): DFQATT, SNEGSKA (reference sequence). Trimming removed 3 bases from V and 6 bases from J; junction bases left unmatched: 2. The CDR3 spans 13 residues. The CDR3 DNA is TGCAGTGCTAGGGGACAGACTAATTCACCCCTCCACTTT. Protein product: CSARGQTNSPLHF.

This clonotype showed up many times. The CDR3 sequence: CATSKFGETQYF. CDR3 bases: TGTGCCACCTCAAAGTTCGGAGAGACCCAGTACTTC. The J gene is TRBJ2-5, the V gene TRBV27; D gene unclear. CDR1 and CDR2 from the germline V gene are MNHEY and SMNVEV (reference sequence). The germline V and J ends were trimmed by 10 bases and 4 bases, with 13 bases remaining between them. The CDR3 contains 12 residues.

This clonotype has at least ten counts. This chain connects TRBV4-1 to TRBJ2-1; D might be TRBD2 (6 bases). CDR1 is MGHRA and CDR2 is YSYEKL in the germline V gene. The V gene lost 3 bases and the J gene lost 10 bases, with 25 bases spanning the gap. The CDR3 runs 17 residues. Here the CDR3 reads CASSHPRGELWVGEQFF. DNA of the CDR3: TGCGCCAGCAGCCACCCCCGCGGGGAGCTCTGGGTCGGGGAGCAGTTCTTC.

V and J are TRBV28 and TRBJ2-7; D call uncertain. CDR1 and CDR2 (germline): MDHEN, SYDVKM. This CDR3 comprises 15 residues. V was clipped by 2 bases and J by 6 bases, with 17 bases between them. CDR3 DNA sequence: TGTGCCAGCAGTTTAGATTGGGGAAAGACTTCCGAGCAGTACTTC. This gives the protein CASSLDWGKTSEQYF.

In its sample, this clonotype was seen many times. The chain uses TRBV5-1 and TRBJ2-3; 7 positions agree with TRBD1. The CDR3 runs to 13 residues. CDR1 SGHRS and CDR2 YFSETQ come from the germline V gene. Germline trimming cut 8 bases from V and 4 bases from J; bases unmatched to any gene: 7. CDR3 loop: CASSGQYADTQYF. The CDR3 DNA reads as TGCGCCAGTTCGGGACAGTACGCAGATACGCAGTATTTT. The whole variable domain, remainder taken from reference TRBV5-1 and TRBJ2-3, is KAGVTQTPRYLIKTRGQQVTLSCSPISGHRSVSWYQQTPGQGLQFLFEYFSETQRNKGNFPGRFSGRQFSNSRSEMNVSTLELGDSALYLCASSGQYADTQYFGPGTRLTVL.

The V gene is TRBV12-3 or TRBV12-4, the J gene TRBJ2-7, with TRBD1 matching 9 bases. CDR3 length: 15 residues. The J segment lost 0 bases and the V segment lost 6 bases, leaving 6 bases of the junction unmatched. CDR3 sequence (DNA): TGTGCCAGCAGCCCTGACAGGGGGAGCTCCTACGAGCAGTACTTC. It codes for CASSPDRGSSYEQYF.

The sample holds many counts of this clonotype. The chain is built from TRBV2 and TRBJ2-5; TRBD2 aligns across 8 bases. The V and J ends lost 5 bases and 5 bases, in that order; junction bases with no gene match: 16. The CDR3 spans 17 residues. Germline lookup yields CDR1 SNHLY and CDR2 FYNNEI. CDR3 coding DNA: TGTGCCAGCAGTCGATCCGGGACTAGGGGGACGGGGGAGACCCAGTACTTC. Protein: CASSRSGTRGTGETQYF.

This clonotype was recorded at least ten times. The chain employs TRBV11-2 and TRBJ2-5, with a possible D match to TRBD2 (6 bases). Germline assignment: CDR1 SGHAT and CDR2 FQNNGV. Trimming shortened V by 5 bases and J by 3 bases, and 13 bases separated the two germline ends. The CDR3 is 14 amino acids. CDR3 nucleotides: TGTGCCAGCAGCCGCCCCGGGAGAAAAGAGACCCAGTACTTC. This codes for CASSRPGRKETQYF.

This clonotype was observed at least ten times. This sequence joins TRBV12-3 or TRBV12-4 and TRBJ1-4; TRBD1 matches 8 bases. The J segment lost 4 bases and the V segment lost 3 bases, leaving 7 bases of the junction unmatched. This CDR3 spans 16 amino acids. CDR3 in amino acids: CASSFEWGQDNEKLFF. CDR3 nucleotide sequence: TGTGCCAGCAGTTTTGAGTGGGGACAGGATAATGAAAAACTGTTTTTT.

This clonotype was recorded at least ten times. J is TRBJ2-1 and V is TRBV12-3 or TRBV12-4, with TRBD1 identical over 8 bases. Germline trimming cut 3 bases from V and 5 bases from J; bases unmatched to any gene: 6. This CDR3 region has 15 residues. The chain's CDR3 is CASSFEQGGHNEQFF. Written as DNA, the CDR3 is TGTGCCAGCAGTTTCGAACAGGGGGGACACAATGAGCAGTTCTTC.

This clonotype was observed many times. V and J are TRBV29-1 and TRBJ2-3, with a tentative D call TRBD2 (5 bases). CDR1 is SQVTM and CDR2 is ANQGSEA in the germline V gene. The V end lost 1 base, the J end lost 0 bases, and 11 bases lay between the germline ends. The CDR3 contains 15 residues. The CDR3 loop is CSVEVYGGSTDTQYF. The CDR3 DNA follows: TGCAGCGTTGAAGTCTACGGCGGGAGCACAGATACGCAGTATTTT.

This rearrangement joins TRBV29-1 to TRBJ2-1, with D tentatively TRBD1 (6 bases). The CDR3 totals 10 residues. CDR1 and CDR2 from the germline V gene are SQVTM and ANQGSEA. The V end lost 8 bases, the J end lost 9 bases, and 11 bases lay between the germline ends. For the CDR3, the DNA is TGCAGCTACAGGGTCGGTGAGCAGTTCTTC. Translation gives CSYRVGEQFF.

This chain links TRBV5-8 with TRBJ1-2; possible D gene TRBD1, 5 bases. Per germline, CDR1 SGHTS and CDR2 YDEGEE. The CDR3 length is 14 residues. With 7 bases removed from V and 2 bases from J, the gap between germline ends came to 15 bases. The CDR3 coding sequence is TGTGCCAGCCTTGGGGCAGGCCGGAACTATGGCTACACCTTC. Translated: CASLGAGRNYGYTF.

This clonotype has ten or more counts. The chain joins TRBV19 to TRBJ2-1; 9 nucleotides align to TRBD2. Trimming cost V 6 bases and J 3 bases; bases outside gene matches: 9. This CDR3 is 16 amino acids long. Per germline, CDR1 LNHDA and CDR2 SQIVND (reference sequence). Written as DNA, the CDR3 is TGTGCCAGTAGCCGGATAGCGGGAGACTACTACAATGAGCAGTTCTTC. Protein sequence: CASSRIAGDYYNEQFF.

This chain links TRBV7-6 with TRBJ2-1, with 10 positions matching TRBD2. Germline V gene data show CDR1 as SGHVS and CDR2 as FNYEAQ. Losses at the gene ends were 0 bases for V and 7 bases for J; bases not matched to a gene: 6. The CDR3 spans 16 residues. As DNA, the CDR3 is TGTGCCAGCAGCTTAGCCAGCGGGAGGGTTTGGAATGAGCAGTTCTTC. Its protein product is CASSLASGRVWNEQFF.

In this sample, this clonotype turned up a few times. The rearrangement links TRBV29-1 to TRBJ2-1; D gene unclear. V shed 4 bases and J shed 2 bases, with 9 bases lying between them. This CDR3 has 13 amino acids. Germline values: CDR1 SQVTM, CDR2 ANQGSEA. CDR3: CSVGVPTYNEQFF. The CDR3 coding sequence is TGCAGCGTTGGTGTCCCAACCTACAATGAGCAGTTCTTC.

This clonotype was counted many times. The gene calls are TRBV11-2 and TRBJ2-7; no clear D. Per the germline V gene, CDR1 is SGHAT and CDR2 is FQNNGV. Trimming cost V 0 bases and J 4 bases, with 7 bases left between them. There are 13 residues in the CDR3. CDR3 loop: CASSLDIEYEQYV. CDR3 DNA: TGTGCCAGCAGCTTAGATATTGAATACGAGCAGTACGTC.

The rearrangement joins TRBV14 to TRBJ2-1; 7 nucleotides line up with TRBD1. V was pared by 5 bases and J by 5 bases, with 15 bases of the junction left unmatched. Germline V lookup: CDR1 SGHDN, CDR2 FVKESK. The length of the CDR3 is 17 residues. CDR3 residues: CASSRGLGTVKHNEQFF. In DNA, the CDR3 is TGTGCCAGCAGCAGGGGCCTTGGGACAGTGAAACACAATGAGCAGTTCTTC.